This TCR beta chain was obtained from a study of blood T cell repertoires in COVID-19. Trimming removed 0 bases at V and 11 bases at J, with 13 bases between. Germline CDR1 MNHEY, CDR2 SVGAGI. The CDR3 runs 13 residues. Authors' processing steps: Reference gene primer amplification gave nucleated cell count estimates. Clones were sequenced by immunoSEQ multiplex PCR, and TCRdb holds only the in-frame ones, with some missing. V and J calls and clone size are as listed in that table; D and trimming were resolved from the DNA. The sample has approximately 130,000 clones, about 84% seen once. The rearrangement joins TRBV6-5 to TRBJ1-1; unclear D gene. The sequence came from a man aged 55 to 70 with acute or convalescent COVID-19. Input material: peripheral blood. The CDR3 protein is CASSYSGSTVAFF. CDR3 nucleotide sequence: TGTGCCAGCAGTTACTCGGGCAGCACCGTGGCTTTCTTT.